The present T cell receptor (beta chain) was sequenced within a study of identifying expanded T cells in peripheral blood. Regarding the study as a whole: Over about two and four weeks, about 16 and 19 clones changed, versus around 1.2 between replicates.

Healthy donors had no documented immune events, such as infections, while sampled. Comments on this clone: Its specificity is unknown.

This CDR3 contains 16 residues. Per germline, CDR1 MGHRA and CDR2 YSYEKL. V was trimmed by 0 bases and J by 0 bases, leaving 10 bases between them. TCRdb's table, derived via immunoSEQ multiplex PCR, lists solely in-frame clones and lacks some. The sample holds under 95,000 clones, around 91% seen once. The sequence derives from a person aged 18 to 70 in good health. This chain joins TRBV4-1 and TRBJ2-3; maybe TRBD2 (6 bases). The sequencing sample was made of blood. CDR3 in DNA: TGCGCCAGCAGCCAAGAATTTGCGGGAAGCACAGATACGCAGTATTTT. Translation: CASSQEFAGSTDTQYF.